This T cell receptor (beta chain) emerged from a study of T cells and Merkel cell carcinoma outcomes. The V segment lost 7 bases and the J segment 1 base; nucleotides outside the gene matches: 8. The CDR3 spans 15 residues. Germline CDR1 and CDR2: MRHNA and SNTAGT. Sequenced by immunoSEQ multiplex PCR; TCRdb stores in-frame clones only, minus some. The sample has 2,500 to 3,500 clones, roughly 79% seen once. This sequence was found in a human donor with Merkel cell carcinoma. The chain combines TRBV6-4 with TRBJ2-5; 8 positions agree with TRBD1. Sequenced material: tumor tissue from Merkel cell carcinoma. CDR3 protein: CASIRGTGGQETQYF. The CDR3 DNA follows: TGTGCCAGCATAAGGGGGACAGGTGGCCAAGAGACCCAGTACTTC.